The 5 T cell receptor beta chains below come from one sample, sequenced in a study of shared clonotypes between healthy human individuals (dated by TCRdb to about 2020). Libraries were built with the immunoSEQ multiplex PCR assay. The clones in this table, taken by TCRdb from immuneACCESS, are in-frame only. Not every clone is retained; where verified, under half of the shortfall comes from an unresolved V gene, and the cause of the rest is unknown. This sample comprises 2 million to 2.5 million clones, 90% to 96% of them detected only once. Less than 0.15% of the sample rests with the top ten. The sample taken for sequencing was naive CD4+ T cells sorted from blood. This sample's cell subset or site label indicates: CD45RA+ positively selected. Every receptor here comes from a man between 18 and 29 years old in good health.

The chain carries TRBV10-1 and TRBJ2-7, with 9 bases aligning to TRBD1. CDR3 size: 14 residues. The germline V gene encodes CDR1 WNHNN and CDR2 SYGVQD (reference sequence). After removal of 6 bases from V and 3 bases from J, the junction contained 6 bases not matched to a gene. As DNA, the CDR3 is TGCGCCAGCAGCGCCGGGACAGGGTTCTACGAGCAGTACTTC. Its translation: CASSAGTGFYEQYF.

Comment on this clone: The same CDR3 can be traced to other DNA sequences in this sample. The chain couples TRBV28 to TRBJ2-7; D is uncertain. V was shortened by 6 bases and J by 5 bases, with 5 bases between the two germline ends. Germline V gives CDR1 MDHEN, CDR2 SYDVKM. CDR3 length: 10 residues. The CDR3 DNA reads TGTGCCAGCAGCCGGAACGAGCAGTACTTC. The encoded protein is CASSRNEQYF.

The chain's CDR3 is CATSRQKNIQYF. Here the CDR3 DNA reads TGTGCCACCAGCAGACAGAAAAACATTCAGTACTTC. The chain is built from TRBV15 and TRBJ2-4; no firm D call. The CDR3 runs 12 residues. Germline CDR1 LNHNV, CDR2 YYDKDF (reference sequence). The ends were cut back, 2 bases at V and 4 bases at J, with 3 bases in the middle.

V is TRBV6-6 and J is TRBJ2-7, with 8 bases that match TRBD2. CDR1 is MNHNY and CDR2 is SVGAGI in the germline V gene (reference sequence). V lost 7 bases to trimming and J lost 5 bases; unmatched junction nucleotides: 10. This CDR3 has 14 residues. The CDR3 sequence is CASTLTGGPHEQYF. CDR3 nucleotides: TGTGCCAGCACCCTGACGGGGGGGCCACACGAGCAGTACTTC.

CDR3 nucleotides: TGTGCCAGCAGTGAAGCGCGGCAGAAGGTCATTCAGTACTTC. Translating it yields CASSEARQKVIQYF. The V and J genes are TRBV2 and TRBJ2-4; no clear D. This CDR3 spans 14 amino acids. Germline CDR1 and CDR2: SNHLY and FYNNEI. V was shortened by 0 bases and J by 9 bases, with 12 bases between the two germline ends.